This TCR beta chain stems from a study of vaccination effects on CD4 cells after COVID-19. Study-wide results and limits: Only a few convalescent patients and no early post-infection timepoints featured in the study. The vaccine-induced clones of healthy vaccinees included only 1 of 255 that cross-reacted with common cold coronaviruses.

With regard to this clone: The antigen is undetermined.

With the ViraFEST assay, the study expanded antigen-specific CD4+ T cells using viral peptide pools, then sequenced them. Culture lasted under 13 days before CD4+ T cell isolation. Two-dose vaccination with either BNT162b2 or mRNA-1273 was given to the participants. Every well got a few million PBMC, which were grown with around 9.2 IU/ml IL-2 and about 10 ug/ml peptides. The CDR3 loop spans 19 amino acids. CDR1 and CDR2 (germline): SNHLY, FYNNEI. Deletions cut 0 bases from V and 1 base from J, with 21 bases between. Here immunoSEQ multiplex PCR was the method, and the copy in TCRdb shows in-frame clones only, minus some. The table lists roughly 34,000 clones, roughly 86% of them singletons.

This sequence originates from a human donor who received a COVID-19 vaccine. Some clones in this sample may be carry-over from other donors' samples. The sequencing here drew on CD4+ T cells from PBMCs cultured with HCoV-NL63 spike peptides, taken after COVID-19 vaccination. The genes are TRBV2 and TRBJ1-1, with a tentative D call TRBD1 (5 bases). The CDR3 protein is CASSEALRFGGLGNTEAFF. The CDR3 DNA is TGTGCCAGCAGTGAAGCGCTAAGGTTCGGGGGATTAGGGAACACTGAAGCTTTCTTT.